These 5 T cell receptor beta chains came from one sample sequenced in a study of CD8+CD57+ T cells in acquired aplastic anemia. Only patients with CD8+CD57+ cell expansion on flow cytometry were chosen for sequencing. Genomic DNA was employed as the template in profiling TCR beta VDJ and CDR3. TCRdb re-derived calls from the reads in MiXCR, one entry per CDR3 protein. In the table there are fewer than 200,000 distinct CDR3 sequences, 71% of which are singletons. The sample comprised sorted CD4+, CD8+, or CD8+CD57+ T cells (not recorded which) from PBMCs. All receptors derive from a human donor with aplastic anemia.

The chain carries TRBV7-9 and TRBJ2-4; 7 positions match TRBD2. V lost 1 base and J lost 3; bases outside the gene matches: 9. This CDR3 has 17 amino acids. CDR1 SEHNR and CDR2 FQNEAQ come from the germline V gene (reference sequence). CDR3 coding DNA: TGTGCCAGCAGCTTAGGTTCGACTAGCAGGGTCAAAAACATTCAGTACTTC. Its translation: CASSLGSTSRVKNIQYF.

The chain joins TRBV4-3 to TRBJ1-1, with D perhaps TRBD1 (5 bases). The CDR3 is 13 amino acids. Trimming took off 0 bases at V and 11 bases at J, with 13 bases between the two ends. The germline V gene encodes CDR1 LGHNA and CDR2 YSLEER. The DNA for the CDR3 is TGCGCCAGCAGCCAAGAGCAGGGCCCACAGGCTTTCTTT. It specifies CASSQEQGPQAFF.

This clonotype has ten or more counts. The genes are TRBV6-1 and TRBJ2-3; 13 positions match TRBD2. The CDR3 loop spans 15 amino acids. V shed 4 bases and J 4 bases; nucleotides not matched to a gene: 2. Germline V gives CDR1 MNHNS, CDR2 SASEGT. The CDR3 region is CASSGLAGGSDTQYF. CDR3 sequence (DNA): TGTGCCAGCAGTGGACTAGCGGGAGGATCAGATACGCAGTATTTT.

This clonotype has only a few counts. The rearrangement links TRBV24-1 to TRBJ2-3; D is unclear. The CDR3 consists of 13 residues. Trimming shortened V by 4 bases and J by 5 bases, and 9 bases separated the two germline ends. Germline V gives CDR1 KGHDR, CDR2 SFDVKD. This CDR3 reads CATSDLVGDTQYF. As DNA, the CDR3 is TGTGCCACCAGTGACCTCGTAGGAGATACGCAGTATTTT.

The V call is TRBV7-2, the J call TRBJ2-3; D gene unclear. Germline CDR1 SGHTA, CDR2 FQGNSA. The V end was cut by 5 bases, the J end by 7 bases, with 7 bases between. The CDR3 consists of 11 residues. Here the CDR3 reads CASSPSNTQYF. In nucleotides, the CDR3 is TGTGCCAGCAGCCCCTCGAATACGCAGTATTTT.